This entry features one T cell receptor (beta chain) sequence. The sample is drawn from a study of cytomegalovirus exposure and HLA in healthy donors. The study ran its PCR with 60 Vbeta and 13 Jbeta primers. Repertoires were generated with immunoSEQ multiplex PCR, while TCRdb's copy carries only in-frame clones and drops some. Of some 180,000 clones listed, about 80% are singletons. At collection, donors were nominally healthy, but unrecorded immune exposures were probable. CDR3 length: 15 residues. The ends lost 3 bases at V and 7 bases at J; junction bases unmatched: 11. Per germline, CDR1 LNHDA and CDR2 SQIVND (reference sequence).

The chain employs TRBV19 and TRBJ2-7; 8 nucleotides match TRBD2. This receptor was obtained from a man aged 18 to 30 in good health and CMV-seronegative. Material: PBMCs. The CDR3 is CASSILGTRGREQYF. The CDR3 region has the DNA TGTGCCAGTAGTATTTTGGGGACTAGGGGACGTGAGCAGTACTTC.